The 13 T cell receptor beta chains below come from one sample, sequenced in a study. TCRdb called the 5' RACE reads again in MiXCR, with one record for every CDR3 protein. The sample consists of approximately 8,600 distinct CDR3 sequences, approximately 16% of them appearing once. Sequenced material: memory CD4+ T cells sorted from blood. The sample's subset: memory CD4+ T cells, CD4+CD45RO+CD25-. These TCRs come from a female donor with breast cancer.

This clonotype was recorded many times. CDR3 sequence (DNA): TGTGCCAGCTCGCGGGGGAGTTCCTACAATGAGCAGTTCTTC. Its translation: CASSRGSSYNEQFF. The chain has TRBV18 and TRBJ2-1; 7 bases are shared with TRBD2. The germline gives CDR1 KGHSH, CDR2 LQKENI. CDR3 length: 14 amino acids. V shed 6 bases and J 1 base; nucleotides not matched to a gene: 3.

This clonotype has just a few counts. V usage is TRBV6-5 and J usage is TRBJ1-1, with D hard to call. The CDR3 length is 13 residues. With 2 bases removed from V and 5 bases from J, the gap between germline ends came to 9 bases. Germline V gene sequence: CDR1 MNHEY, CDR2 SVGAGI. The chain's CDR3 is CASSYRSLTEAFF. The DNA of the CDR3 is TGTGCCAGCAGTTACCGCAGTCTGACTGAAGCTTTCTTT.

Points on this clonotype: A read error is likely, as this CDR3 ends without the conserved phenylalanine or tryptophan. The chain links TRBV6-2 or TRBV6-3 to TRBJ2-4; D might be TRBD1 (6 bases). The CDR3 has 14 amino acids. V was clipped by 4 bases and J by 2 bases, with 9 bases between them. Germline V gives CDR1 MNHEY, CDR2 SVGEGT. DNA for the CDR3: TGTGCCAGCAGTTCCGGACAGACCAAAAACATTCAGTACCTT. Translating it yields CASSSGQTKNIQYL.

This clonotype has a count of ten or more. The genes are TRBV20-1 and TRBJ2-5; D possibly corresponds to TRBD1 (6 bases). The ends were cut back, 3 bases at V and 4 bases at J, with 12 bases in the middle. The germline gives CDR1 DFQATT, CDR2 SNEGSKA (reference sequence). This CDR3 has 13 residues. Here the CDR3 reads CSASWQGLETQYF. CDR3 coding DNA: TGCAGTGCTAGTTGGCAGGGGTTAGAGACCCAGTACTTC.

The chain joins TRBV5-6 to TRBJ1-4; D not certain. The CDR3 consists of 14 residues. Germline CDR1 reads SGHDT; CDR2 reads YYEEEE. Trimming took off 2 bases at V and 6 bases at J, with 11 bases between the two ends. Here the CDR3 DNA reads TGTGCCAGCAGCTTACTCCAGGCGGATGAAAAACTGTTTTTT. Translated: CASSLLQADEKLFF.

This clonotype was seen at least ten times. The chain uses TRBV7-9 and TRBJ2-5; D gene unclear. This CDR3 is built from 11 residues. Per the germline V gene, CDR1 is SEHNR and CDR2 is FQNEAQ (reference sequence). Trimming shortened V by 5 bases and J by 5 bases, and 6 bases separated the two germline ends. The DNA for the CDR3 is TGTGCCAGCAGCCCTCGGGAGACCCAGTACTTC. Encoded protein: CASSPRETQYF. Full variable domain (outside the CDR3, taken from reference TRBV7-9 and TRBJ2-5): DTGVSQNPRHKITKRGQNVTFRCDPISEHNRLYWYRQTLGQGPEFLTYFQNEAQLEKSRLLSDRFSAERPKGSFSTLEIQRTEQGDSAMYLCASSPRETQYFGPGTRLLVL.

This clonotype ranks as medium-sized (0.01 to 0.1%). The chain links TRBV6-1 to TRBJ2-7; no clear D gene. Trimming removed 1 base at V and 6 bases at J, with 13 bases between. This CDR3 is built from 14 residues. The germline V gene has CDR1 MNHNS and CDR2 SASEGT. The CDR3 protein is CASSEVGRFGEQYF. CDR3 coding DNA: TGTGCCAGCAGTGAAGTTGGCCGCTTTGGCGAGCAGTACTTC.

This clonotype counts as medium-sized. This chain connects TRBV5-1 to TRBJ1-6; 10 bases fit TRBD1. The J segment lost 7 bases and the V segment lost 0 bases, leaving 1 base of the junction unmatched. Germline V gene sequence: CDR1 SGHRS, CDR2 YFSETQ. CDR3 length: 15 residues. This CDR3 reads CASSLGGQGNSPLHF. DNA for the CDR3: TGCGCCAGCAGCTTGGGGGGACAGGGGAATTCACCCCTCCACTTT. The complete variable domain, with remaining parts taken from reference TRBV5-1 and TRBJ1-6, reads KAGVTQTPRYLIKTRGQQVTLSCSPISGHRSVSWYQQTPGQGLQFLFEYFSETQRNKGNFPGRFSGRQFSNSRSEMNVSTLELGDSALYLCASSLGGQGNSPLHFGNGTRLTVT.

By share, this clonotype counts as medium-sized (0.01 to 0.1%). The genes are TRBV7-2 and TRBJ1-2; 7 positions match TRBD1. The CDR3 spans 15 residues. Unmatched junction bases numbered 8, after V lost 3 bases and J lost 4 bases. Germline V gives CDR1 SGHTA, CDR2 FQGNSA. DNA for the CDR3: TGTGCCAGCAGCTTTAGCCAGGGGGGGGCCTATGGCTACACCTTC. Its protein product is CASSFSQGGAYGYTF. Full variable domain (missing parts from reference TRBV7-2 and TRBJ1-2): GAGVSQSPSNKVTEKGKDVELRCDPISGHTALYWYRQSLGQGLEFLIYFQGNSAPDKSGLPSDRFSAERTGGSVSTLTIQRTQQEDSAVYLCASSFSQGGAYGYTFGSGTRLTVV.

This chain links TRBV20-1 with TRBJ1-1; maybe TRBD1 (5 bases). The CDR3 runs 14 residues. Germline CDR1 DFQATT, CDR2 SNEGSKA (reference sequence). Between the trimmed V and J ends, which lost 6 bases and 4 bases, there was a span of 18 bases. The CDR3, as DNA: TGCAGTGCCCTTCCCGGGGCTTGGGGCACTGAAGCTTTCTTT. Residues: CSALPGAWGTEAFF.

Within the sample, this clonotype is medium-sized. J is TRBJ2-1 and V is TRBV12-3 or TRBV12-4; D is unresolved. The V end was cut by 3 bases, the J end by 0 bases, with 15 bases between. The CDR3 length is 17 residues. The CDR3: CASSFSLHSFSYNEQFF. The DNA for the CDR3 is TGTGCCAGCAGTTTTTCCCTCCATTCTTTCTCCTACAATGAGCAGTTCTTC.

In this sample, this clonotype turned up many times. The chain combines TRBV19 with TRBJ2-3, with 8 nucleotides matching TRBD1. Germline values: CDR1 LNHDA, CDR2 SQIVND (reference sequence). V lost 4 bases, J lost 3 bases, and 9 bases stayed unmatched. The CDR3 spans 16 residues. Written as DNA, the CDR3 is TGTGCCAGTAGTAGGGGCGGACAGGGTGGGACAGATACGCAGTATTTT. Translating it yields CASSRGGQGGTDTQYF.

Judged by abundance, this clonotype is medium-sized. V usage is TRBV7-6 and J usage is TRBJ2-3; D remains unclear. Germline CDR1 reads SGHVS; CDR2 reads FNYEAQ. Trimming shortened V by 5 bases and J by 6 bases, and 9 bases separated the two germline ends. This CDR3 comprises 12 residues. CDR3: CASSPSPDTQYF. The DNA for the CDR3 is TGTGCCAGCAGCCCCTCGCCGGATACGCAGTATTTT.